The T cell receptor beta chain described here comes from a study of CD8+ T cells in alopecia areata. Study-wide background: At a dose of 5 to 10 mg twice daily, oral tofacitinib was given to treated patients.

Study results and limitations: Elevated clonality characterized lesional scalp relative to normal scalp, particularly in alopecia totalis/universalis.

Notes on this clone: Its specificity is not known.

Reverse transcribed after extraction, RNA yielded cDNA as the sequencing template. Libraries were prepared by immunoSEQ multiplex PCR; TCRdb keeps only in-frame clonotypes and omits some of them. Among 65,000 to 75,000 clones listed, around 30% were seen once. V dropped 6 bases and J dropped 5 bases, with 20 bases sitting between them. CDR1 and CDR2 (germline): SGHAT, FQDESV (reference sequence). The CDR3 runs to 16 residues. Treatment specified: oral pan-JAK inhibitor, 5-10 mg twice daily. This sequence joins TRBV11-1 and TRBJ2-1; D not certain. This sequence was found in a human donor with alopecia areata. Sequences were derived from CD8+ T cells sorted from blood, sampled at week 4, from a patient treated with tofacitinib. The CDR3, as DNA: TGTGCCAGCAGTTCAACTTACATCCCCCCCAACAATGAGCAGTTCTTC. Translated, it gives CASSSTYIPPNNEQFF.